The following is a TCR beta chain sequence with its context. Its antigen is not identified. Only in-frame clones appear in the TCRdb table, and some are missing; sequencing was by immunoSEQ multiplex PCR. The data hold 95,000 to 110,000 clones, with about nine tenths observed a single time. CDR3 length: 14 amino acids. V lost 8 bases, J lost 1 base, and 12 bases lay in between. CDR1 is MGHRA, CDR2 YSYEKL, per germline. This specimen comes from a study of T cell responses to AZD1222 COVID-19 vaccine. Notes on the study in general: With dominance at 160-218 and 743-854, vaccine-associated CD4 TCRs spanned spike. Clonal diversity may have been underestimated, and the donors were mostly white British, with more females than males. Baseline antibody screening turned up just a handful of seropositive AZD1222 recipients.

The chain is built from TRBV4-1 and TRBJ2-4; D gene unclear. Specimen: peripheral blood, collected on day 0 of AZD1222 vaccination. The receptor's source is an adult in good health. Here the CDR3 reads CASSGSGAKNIQYF. The CDR3 region has the DNA TGCGCCAGCTCGGGCTCCGGGGCCAAAAACATTCAGTACTTC.